This TCR beta chain is from a study of T cells in Graves' hyperthyroidism and ophthalmopathy. Study context: The initial diagnosis was the point when peripheral blood was collected, ahead of any treatment.

Germline assignment: CDR1 SEHNR and CDR2 FQNEAQ (reference sequence). After removal of 10 bases from V and 4 bases from J, the junction contained 16 bases not matched to a gene. The CDR3 runs to 15 residues. Study conclusions and caveats: Most expanded thyroid clonotypes above 0.001 also appeared in blood.

This clonotype has at least ten counts. The antigen remains undetermined. Exclusions: uncontrolled infection, other autoimmune disease, pregnancy, lactation. Researchers took RNA transcripts and amplified the TCR beta CDR3 regions from them. An initial round of RT-PCR targeting the TCR CDR3 relied on the HTBI primer set. A single record per CDR3 protein comes from TCRdb applying MiXCR to the multiplex PCR reads. The table lists nearly 600,000 distinct CDR3 sequences, 14% of them singletons. V usage is TRBV7-9 and J usage is TRBJ2-7; 7 bases are shared with TRBD1. Material: blood. The source is a woman aged 18 to 35 with Graves' ophthalmopathy. CDR3 nucleotides: TGTGCCATTAGTCCTACAGGGGCACAAGCGTACGAGCAGTACTTC. Protein product: CAISPTGAQAYEQYF.